The 8 T cell receptor beta chains presented below share a single source sample, sequenced in a study of blood T cell repertoires in COVID-19. Sequencing used immunoSEQ multiplex PCR; TCRdb keeps in-frame clones, though not all of them. The table has 85,000 to 130,000 clones, roughly four fifths seen once. Sequenced input: peripheral blood. These receptor sequences come from a woman of 80 years or more with active or convalescent COVID-19.

The rearrangement links TRBV20-1 to TRBJ1-5, with D possibly being TRBD1 (6 bases). The CDR3 contains 14 residues. Germline loops: CDR1 DFQATT, CDR2 SNEGSKA (reference sequence). The germline V and J ends were trimmed by 3 bases and 5 bases, with 14 bases remaining between them. The CDR3 DNA reads TGCAGTGCTAGTGTAGGGGGGGCAGATCAGCCCCAGCATTTT. Translated, it gives CSASVGGADQPQHF.

The chain is built from TRBV7-9 and TRBJ1-1; the D is unclear. In germline, CDR1 is SEHNR, CDR2 FQNEAQ (reference sequence). V lost 5 bases, J lost 4 bases, and 8 bases lay in between. This CDR3 contains 12 residues. CDR3: CASSPSRTEAFF. As DNA, the CDR3 is TGTGCCAGCAGCCCCAGTCGCACTGAAGCTTTCTTT.

This chain uses TRBV29-1 with TRBJ1-4, with 8 bases lining up with TRBD1. In germline, CDR1 is SQVTM, CDR2 ANQGSEA. The CDR3 runs to 14 residues. Trimming took 6 bases from V and 3 from J; bases not matched to a gene: 6. The CDR3 spells CSVLTGGANEKLFF. CDR3 in DNA: TGCAGCGTACTAACAGGGGGTGCTAATGAAAAACTGTTTTTT.

This chain links TRBV25-1 with TRBJ1-2, with a possible D match to TRBD1 (6 bases). This CDR3 region has 14 residues. Per germline, CDR1 MGHDK and CDR2 SYGVNS. V lost 1 base and J lost 7, with 13 bases in between. The CDR3 is CASSESGGAFGYTF. DNA for the CDR3: TGTGCCAGCAGTGAATCGGGGGGGGCTTTTGGCTACACCTTC.

There are a few counts of this clone. This rearrangement joins TRBV29-1 to TRBJ1-2; no definite D call. CDR3 length equals 12 residues. V was shortened by 0 bases and J by 5 bases, with 7 bases between the two germline ends. Germline CDR1 is SQVTM and CDR2 is ANQGSEA. CDR3 DNA: TGCAGCGTTGAAGATTCGGGATATGGCTACACCTTC. Its translation: CSVEDSGYGYTF.

This chain connects TRBV10-2 to TRBJ2-1; no clear D gene. CDR1 and CDR2 from the germline V gene are WSHSY and SAAADI. V was shortened by 6 bases and J by 0 bases, with 15 bases between the two germline ends. The CDR3 loop spans 16 amino acids. The CDR3 DNA reads TGCGCCAGCAGGGGTCAACCCCCTAGCTCCTACAATGAGCAGTTCTTC. Amino acids: CASRGQPPSSYNEQFF.

The V call is TRBV11-2, the J call TRBJ1-2, with D uncertain. This CDR3 spans 17 amino acids. The V end lost 8 bases, the J end lost 4 bases, and 26 bases lay between the germline ends. Germline V gives CDR1 SGHAT, CDR2 FQNNGV. DNA of the CDR3: TGTGCCAGCCCCACCGTCCCCCTAGGGAGTGGATTCTATGGCTACACCTTC. Protein: CASPTVPLGSGFYGYTF.

A single count supports this clone. This chain joins TRBV5-1 and TRBJ1-1, with 8 bases identical to TRBD1. With V trimmed by 4 bases and J by 1 base, 6 bases remained unmatched. This CDR3 contains 15 residues. Germline V gene data show CDR1 as SGHRS and CDR2 as YFSETQ. The CDR3 loop is CASSARDRWNTEAFF. CDR3 bases: TGCGCCAGCAGCGCGAGGGACAGGTGGAACACTGAAGCTTTCTTT.